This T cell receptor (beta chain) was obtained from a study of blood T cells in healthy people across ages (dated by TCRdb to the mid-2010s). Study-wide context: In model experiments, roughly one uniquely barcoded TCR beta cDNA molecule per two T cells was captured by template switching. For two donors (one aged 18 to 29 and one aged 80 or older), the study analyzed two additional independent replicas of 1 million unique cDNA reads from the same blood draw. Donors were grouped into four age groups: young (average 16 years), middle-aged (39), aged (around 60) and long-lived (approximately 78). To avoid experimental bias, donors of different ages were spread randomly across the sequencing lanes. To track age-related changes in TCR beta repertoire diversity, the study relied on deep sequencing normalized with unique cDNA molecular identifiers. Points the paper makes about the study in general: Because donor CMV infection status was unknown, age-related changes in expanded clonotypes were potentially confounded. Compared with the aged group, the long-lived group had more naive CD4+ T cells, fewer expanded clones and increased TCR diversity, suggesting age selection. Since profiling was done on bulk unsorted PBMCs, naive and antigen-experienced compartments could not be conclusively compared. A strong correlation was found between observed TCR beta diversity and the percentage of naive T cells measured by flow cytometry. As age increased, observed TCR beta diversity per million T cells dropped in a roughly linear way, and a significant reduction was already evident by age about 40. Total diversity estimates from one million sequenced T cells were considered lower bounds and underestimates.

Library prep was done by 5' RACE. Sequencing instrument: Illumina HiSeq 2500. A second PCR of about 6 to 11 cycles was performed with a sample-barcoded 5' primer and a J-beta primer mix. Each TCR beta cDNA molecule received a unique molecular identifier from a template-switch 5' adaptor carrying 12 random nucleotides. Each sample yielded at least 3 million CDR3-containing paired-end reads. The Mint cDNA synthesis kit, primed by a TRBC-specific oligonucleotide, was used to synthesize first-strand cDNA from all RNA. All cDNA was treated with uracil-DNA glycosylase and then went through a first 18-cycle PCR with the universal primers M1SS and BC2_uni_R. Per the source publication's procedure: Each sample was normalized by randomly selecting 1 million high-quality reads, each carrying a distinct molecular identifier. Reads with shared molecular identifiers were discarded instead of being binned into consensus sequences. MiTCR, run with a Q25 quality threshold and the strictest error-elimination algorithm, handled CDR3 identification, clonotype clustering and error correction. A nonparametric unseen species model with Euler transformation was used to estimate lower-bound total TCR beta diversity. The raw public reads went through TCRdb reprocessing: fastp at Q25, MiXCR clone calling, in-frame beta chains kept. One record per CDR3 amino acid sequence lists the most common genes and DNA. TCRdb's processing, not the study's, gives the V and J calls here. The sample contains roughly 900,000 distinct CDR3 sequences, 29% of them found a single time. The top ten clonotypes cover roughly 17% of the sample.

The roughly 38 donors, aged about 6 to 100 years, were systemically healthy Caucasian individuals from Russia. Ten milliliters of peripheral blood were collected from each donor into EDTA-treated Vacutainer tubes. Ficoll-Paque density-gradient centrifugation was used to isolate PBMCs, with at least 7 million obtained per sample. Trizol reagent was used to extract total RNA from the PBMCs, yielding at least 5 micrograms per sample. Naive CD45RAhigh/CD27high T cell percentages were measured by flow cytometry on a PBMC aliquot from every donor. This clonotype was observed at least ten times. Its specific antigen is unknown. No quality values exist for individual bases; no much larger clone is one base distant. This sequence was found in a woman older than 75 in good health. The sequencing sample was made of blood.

The CDR3 sequence is CASSYSGSNTEAFF. DNA sequence: TGTGCCAGCAGTTACAGTGGTTCGAACACTGAAGCTTTCTTT. The chain joins TRBV27 to TRBJ1-1; no confident D gene assignment can be made. Reading the germline V gene (reference sequence) gives CDR1 MNHEY and CDR2 SMNVEV. The CDR3, cysteine through phenylalanine, is 14 amino acids long. The kept DNA is CDR3 alone, 42 bases in frame from the first base. The V and J ends are trimmed by 4 bases and 1 base, leaving 10 bases between them.